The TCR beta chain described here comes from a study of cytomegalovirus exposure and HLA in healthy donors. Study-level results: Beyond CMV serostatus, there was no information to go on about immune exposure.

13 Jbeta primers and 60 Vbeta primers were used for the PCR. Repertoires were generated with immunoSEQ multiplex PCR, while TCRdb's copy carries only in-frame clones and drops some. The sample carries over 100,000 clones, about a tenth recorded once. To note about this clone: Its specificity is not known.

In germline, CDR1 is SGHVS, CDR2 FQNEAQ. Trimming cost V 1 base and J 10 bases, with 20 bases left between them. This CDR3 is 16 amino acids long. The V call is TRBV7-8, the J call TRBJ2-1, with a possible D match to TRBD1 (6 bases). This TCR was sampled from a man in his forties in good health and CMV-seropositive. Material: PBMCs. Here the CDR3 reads CASSLVPAVVQGEQFF. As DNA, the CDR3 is TGTGCCAGCAGCTTAGTGCCCGCGGTGGTACAGGGAGAGCAGTTCTTC. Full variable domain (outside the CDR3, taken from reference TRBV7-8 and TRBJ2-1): GAGVSQSPRYKVAKRGQDVALRCDPISGHVSLFWYQQALGQGPEFLTYFQNEAQLDKSGLPSDRFFAERPEGSVSTLKIQRTQQEDSAVYLCASSLVPAVVQGEQFFGPGTRLTVL.